This entry is about one T cell receptor beta chain. Its target is unknown. TCRdb re-derived calls from the RT-PCR reads in MiXCR, one entry per CDR3 protein. The sample lists 600,000 to 850,000 distinct CDR3 sequences, 13% to 15% occurring once. The data derive from a study of response to subunit inactivated influenza vaccine. Study-wide results and caveats: T cells newly recruited by each seasonal influenza vaccination are few, the authors suggested.

The germline V gene encodes CDR1 SNHLY and CDR2 FYNNEI. The CDR3 totals 14 residues. The V and J ends lost 6 bases and 5 bases, in that order; junction bases with no gene match: 9. Sequencing used PBMCs from blood, obtained around 15 days before vaccination. The chain carries TRBV2 and TRBJ2-7; 8 bases fit TRBD1. The sequence came from a man aged 50 or older who received an inactivated influenza vaccine. CDR3 amino acids: CASSYRTGTDEQYF. CDR3 bases: TGTGCCAGCAGCTACAGGACAGGGACTGACGAGCAGTACTTC.